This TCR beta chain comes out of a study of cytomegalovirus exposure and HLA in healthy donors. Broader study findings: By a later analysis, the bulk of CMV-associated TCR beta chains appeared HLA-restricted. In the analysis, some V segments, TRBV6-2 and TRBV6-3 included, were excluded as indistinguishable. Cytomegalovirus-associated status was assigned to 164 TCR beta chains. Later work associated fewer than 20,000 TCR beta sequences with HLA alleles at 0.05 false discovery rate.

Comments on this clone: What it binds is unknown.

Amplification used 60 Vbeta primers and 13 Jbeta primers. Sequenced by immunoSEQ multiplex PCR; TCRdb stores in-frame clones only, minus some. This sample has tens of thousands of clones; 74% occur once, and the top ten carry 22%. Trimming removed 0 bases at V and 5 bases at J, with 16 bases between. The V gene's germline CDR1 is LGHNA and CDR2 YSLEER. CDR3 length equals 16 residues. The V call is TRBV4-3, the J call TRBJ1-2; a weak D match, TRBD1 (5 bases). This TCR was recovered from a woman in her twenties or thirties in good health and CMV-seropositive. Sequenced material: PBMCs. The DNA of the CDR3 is TGCGCCAGCAGCCAAGAGGGGCTTACGGCCGAGTATGGCTACACCTTC. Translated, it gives CASSQEGLTAEYGYTF.